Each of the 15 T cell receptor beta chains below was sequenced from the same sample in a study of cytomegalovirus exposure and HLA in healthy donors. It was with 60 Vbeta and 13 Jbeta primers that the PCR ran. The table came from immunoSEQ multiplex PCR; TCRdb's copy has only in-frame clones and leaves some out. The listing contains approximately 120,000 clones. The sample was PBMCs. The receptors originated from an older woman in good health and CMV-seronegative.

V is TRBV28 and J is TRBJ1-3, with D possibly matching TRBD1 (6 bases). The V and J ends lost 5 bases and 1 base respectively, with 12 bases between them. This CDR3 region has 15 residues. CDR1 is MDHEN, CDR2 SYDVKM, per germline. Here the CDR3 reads CASSPRDRSGNTIYF. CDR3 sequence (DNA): TGTGCCAGCAGTCCACGAGACAGGTCTGGAAACACCATATATTTT. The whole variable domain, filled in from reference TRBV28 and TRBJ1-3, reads DVKVTQSSRYLVKRTGEKVFLECVQDMDHENMFWYRQDPGLGLRLIYFSYDVKMKEKGDIPEGYSVSREKKERFSLILESASTNQTSMYLCASSPRDRSGNTIYFGEGSWLTVV.

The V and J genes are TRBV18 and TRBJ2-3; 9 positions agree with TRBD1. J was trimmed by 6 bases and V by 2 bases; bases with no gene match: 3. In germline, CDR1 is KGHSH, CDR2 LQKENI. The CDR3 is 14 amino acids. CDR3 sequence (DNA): TGTGCCAGCTCACCAGGACAGGGGACGGATACGCAGTATTTT. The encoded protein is CASSPGQGTDTQYF.

In DNA form, the CDR3 reads TGTGCCAGCAGTTTTGGGCCTGAAGCTTTCTTT. Amino acids: CASSFGPEAFF. The chain links TRBV27 to TRBJ1-1; D is uncertain. With 3 bases removed from V and 6 bases from J, the gap between germline ends came to 5 bases. Germline V gives CDR1 MNHEY, CDR2 SMNVEV (reference sequence). This CDR3 region has 11 residues.

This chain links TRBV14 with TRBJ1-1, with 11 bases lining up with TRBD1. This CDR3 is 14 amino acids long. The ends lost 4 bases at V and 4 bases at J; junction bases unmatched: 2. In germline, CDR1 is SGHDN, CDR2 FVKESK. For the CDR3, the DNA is TGTGCCAGCAGCCTAGGGACAGGGGGCACTGAAGCTTTCTTT. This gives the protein CASSLGTGGTEAFF.

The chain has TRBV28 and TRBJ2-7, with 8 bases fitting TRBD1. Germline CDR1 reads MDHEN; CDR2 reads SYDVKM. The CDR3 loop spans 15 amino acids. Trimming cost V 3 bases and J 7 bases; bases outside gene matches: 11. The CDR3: CASSFPGQGPLEQYF. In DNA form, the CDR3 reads TGTGCCAGCAGTTTCCCCGGACAGGGCCCTCTGGAGCAGTACTTC. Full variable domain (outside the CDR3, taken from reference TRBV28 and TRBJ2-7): DVKVTQSSRYLVKRTGEKVFLECVQDMDHENMFWYRQDPGLGLRLIYFSYDVKMKEKGDIPEGYSVSREKKERFSLILESASTNQTSMYLCASSFPGQGPLEQYFGPGTRLTVT.

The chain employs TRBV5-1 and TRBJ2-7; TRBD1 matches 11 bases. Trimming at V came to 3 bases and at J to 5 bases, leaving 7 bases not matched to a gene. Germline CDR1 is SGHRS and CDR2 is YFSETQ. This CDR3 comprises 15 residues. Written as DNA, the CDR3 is TGCGCCAGCAGCTCGCCGGGACAGGGGGACGACGAGCAGTACTTC. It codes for CASSSPGQGDDEQYF. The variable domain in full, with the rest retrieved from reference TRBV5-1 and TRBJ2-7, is KAGVTQTPRYLIKTRGQQVTLSCSPISGHRSVSWYQQTPGQGLQFLFEYFSETQRNKGNFPGRFSGRQFSNSRSEMNVSTLELGDSALYLCASSSPGQGDDEQYFGPGTRLTVT.

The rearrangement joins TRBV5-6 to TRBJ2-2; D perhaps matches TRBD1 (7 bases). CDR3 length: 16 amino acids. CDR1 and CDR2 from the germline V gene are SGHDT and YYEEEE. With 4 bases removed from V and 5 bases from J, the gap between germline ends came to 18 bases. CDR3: CASSNGGARGTGELFF. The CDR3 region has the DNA TGTGCCAGCAGCAACGGCGGGGCCAGGGGGACCGGGGAGCTGTTTTTT. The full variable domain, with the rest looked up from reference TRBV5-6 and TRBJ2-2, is DAGVTQSPTHLIKTRGQQVTLRCSPKSGHDTVSWYQQALGQGPQFIFQYYEEEERQRGNFPDRFSGHQFPNYSSELNVNALLLGDSALYLCASSNGGARGTGELFFGEGSRLTVL.

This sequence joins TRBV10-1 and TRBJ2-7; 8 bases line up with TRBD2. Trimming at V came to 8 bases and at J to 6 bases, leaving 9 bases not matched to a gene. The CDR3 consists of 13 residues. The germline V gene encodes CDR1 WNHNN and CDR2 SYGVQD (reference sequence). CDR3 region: CASGPGAGGEQYF. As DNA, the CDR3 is TGCGCCAGCGGCCCGGGCGCGGGGGGCGAGCAGTACTTC.

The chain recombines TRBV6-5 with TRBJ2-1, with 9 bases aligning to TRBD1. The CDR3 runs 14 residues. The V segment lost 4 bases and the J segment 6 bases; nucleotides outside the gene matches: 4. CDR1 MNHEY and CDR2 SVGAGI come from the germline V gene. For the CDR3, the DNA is TGTGCCAGCAGTTTCCCGGGACAGGGCAATGAGCAGTTCTTC. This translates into CASSFPGQGNEQFF.

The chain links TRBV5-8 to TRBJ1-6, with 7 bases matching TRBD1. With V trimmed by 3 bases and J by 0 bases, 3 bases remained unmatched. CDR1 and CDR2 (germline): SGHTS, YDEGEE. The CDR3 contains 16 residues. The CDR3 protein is CASSWGTASYNSPLHF. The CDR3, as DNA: TGTGCCAGCAGCTGGGGGACAGCCTCCTATAATTCACCCCTCCACTTT.

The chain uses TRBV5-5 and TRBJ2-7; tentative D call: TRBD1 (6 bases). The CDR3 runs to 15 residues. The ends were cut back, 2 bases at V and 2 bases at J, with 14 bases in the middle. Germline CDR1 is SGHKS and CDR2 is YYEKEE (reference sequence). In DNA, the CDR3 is TGTGCCAGCAGCTTTAAACAGGGATTGCCCTACGAGCAGTACTTC. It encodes CASSFKQGLPYEQYF.

The CDR3 DNA is TGTGCCAGCAGTTCCCTAGCGGGTACTAGATACAATGAGCAGTTCTTC. Translated: CASSSLAGTRYNEQFF. The chain carries TRBV6-6 and TRBJ2-1, with TRBD2 matching 8 bases. Germline V gene data show CDR1 as MNHNY and CDR2 as SVGAGI (reference sequence). There are 16 residues in the CDR3. With 4 bases clipped from V and 4 bases from J, the junction kept 9 bases outside the gene matches.

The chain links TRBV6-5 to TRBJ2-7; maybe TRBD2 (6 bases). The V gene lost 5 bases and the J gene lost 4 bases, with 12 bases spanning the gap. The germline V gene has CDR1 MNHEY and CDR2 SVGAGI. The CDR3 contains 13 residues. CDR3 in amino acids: CASSAGMSYEQYF. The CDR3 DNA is TGTGCCAGCAGTGCGGGGATGTCATACGAGCAGTACTTC.

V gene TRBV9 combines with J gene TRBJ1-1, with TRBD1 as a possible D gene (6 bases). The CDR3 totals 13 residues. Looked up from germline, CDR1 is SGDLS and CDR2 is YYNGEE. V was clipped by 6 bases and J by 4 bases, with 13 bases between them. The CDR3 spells CASTTGLGTEAFF. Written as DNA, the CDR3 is TGTGCCAGCACAACAGGGTTGGGCACTGAAGCTTTCTTT.

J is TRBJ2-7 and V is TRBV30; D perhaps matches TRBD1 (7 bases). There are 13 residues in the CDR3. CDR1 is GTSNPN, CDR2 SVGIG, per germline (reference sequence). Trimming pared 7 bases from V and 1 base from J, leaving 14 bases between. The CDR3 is CALNAGQSYEQYF. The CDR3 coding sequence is TGTGCCTTAAACGCGGGACAGTCCTACGAGCAGTACTTC.